A single sample gave rise to the 15 T cell receptor beta chains below, sequenced in a study of blood T cell repertoires in COVID-19. TCRdb's copy holds only in-frame clones and misses some; the assay was immunoSEQ multiplex PCR. The sample has 90,000 to 100,000 clones, roughly 89% seen once. The sample taken for sequencing was peripheral blood. These receptors were obtained from a man aged 70 or older with active or convalescent COVID-19.

The V and J genes are TRBV9 and TRBJ2-1; 9 bases map to TRBD2. The CDR3 consists of 14 residues. V lost 0 bases, J lost 15 bases, and 10 bases stayed unmatched. CDR1 is SGDLS and CDR2 is YYNGEE in the germline V gene. In DNA form, the CDR3 reads TGTGCCAGCAGCGTAGCATCTAGCGGGGAAATGGCGTTCTTC. Its translation is CASSVASSGEMAFF.

The chain uses TRBV27 and TRBJ1-6; weak D call: TRBD1 (5 bases). The V and J ends lost 4 bases and 11 bases respectively, with 18 bases between them. The length of the CDR3 is 15 residues. CDR1 is MNHEY, CDR2 SMNVEV, per germline (reference sequence). The CDR3 protein is CASSSMGGGQAPLHF. Written as DNA, the CDR3 is TGTGCCAGCAGTTCGATGGGGGGAGGGCAGGCACCCCTCCACTTT.

The chain employs TRBV7-3 and TRBJ2-3; a weak D match, TRBD2 (6 bases). Germline V gene lookup returns CDR1 SGHTA and CDR2 FQGTGA. This CDR3 comprises 17 residues. V shed 2 bases and J shed 0 bases, with 15 bases lying between them. The DNA of the CDR3 is TGTGCCAGCAGCTTATTGCGGGCGGGGACTAGCACAGATACGCAGTATTTT. Protein product: CASSLLRAGTSTDTQYF.

This clone was found once. The chain couples TRBV19 to TRBJ2-7; D is perhaps TRBD1 (6 bases). Trimming took off 8 bases at V and 5 bases at J, with 16 bases between the two ends. Germline CDR1 is LNHDA and CDR2 is SQIVND (reference sequence). This CDR3 is built from 13 residues. The CDR3 loop is CASGVQGGNEQYF. The DNA for the CDR3 is TGTGCCAGTGGTGTACAGGGCGGCAACGAGCAGTACTTC.

V gene TRBV5-1 combines with J gene TRBJ2-7; 7 nucleotides match TRBD1. Germline V gives CDR1 SGHRS, CDR2 YFSETQ. The CDR3 length is 14 residues. After removal of 4 bases from V and 4 bases from J, the junction contained 8 bases not matched to a gene. The CDR3 protein is CASSPDRVRYEQYF. The CDR3 DNA follows: TGCGCCAGCAGCCCTGACAGGGTAAGGTACGAGCAGTACTTC.

V and J are TRBV5-1 and TRBJ1-4; 8 bases match TRBD1. From germline, CDR1 is SGHRS and CDR2 YFSETQ. The V and J ends lost 4 bases and 8 bases, in that order; junction bases with no gene match: 7. The CDR3 has 14 amino acids. This CDR3 reads CASSPQGAEEKLFF. The DNA for the CDR3 is TGCGCCAGCAGCCCGCAGGGGGCCGAGGAAAAACTGTTTTTT.

The chain carries TRBV7-2 and TRBJ1-5; 8 nucleotides agree with TRBD1. The CDR3 is made up of 15 amino acids. Looked up from germline, CDR1 is SGHTA and CDR2 is FQGNSA. The trim removed 5 bases at V and 0 bases at J, leaving 3 bases unmatched. The CDR3 here is CASSVTGDSNQPQHF. The CDR3 DNA sequence: TGTGCCAGCAGCGTGACAGGGGATAGCAATCAGCCCCAGCATTTT. Using reference TRBV7-2 and TRBJ1-5 for the parts outside the CDR3, the full variable domain is GAGVSQSPSNKVTEKGKDVELRCDPISGHTALYWYRQSLGQGLEFLIYFQGNSAPDKSGLPSDRFSAERTGGSVSTLTIQRTQQEDSAVYLCASSVTGDSNQPQHFGDGTRLSIL.

The gene calls are TRBV2 and TRBJ2-2, with TRBD1 matching over 7 bases. Per the germline V gene, CDR1 is SNHLY and CDR2 is FYNNEI. CDR3 size: 16 residues. Germline trimming cut 6 bases from V and 3 bases from J; bases unmatched to any gene: 10. The CDR3 DNA sequence: TGTGCCAGCAGAAGACTAAGGGGGCGCGACACCGGGGAGCTGTTTTTT. Translating it yields CASRRLRGRDTGELFF.

V and J are TRBV7-2 and TRBJ2-1; 8 bases align to TRBD2. The CDR3 is 16 residues long. Trimming took 1 base from V and 1 from J; bases not matched to a gene: 3. Germline V gene lookup returns CDR1 SGHTA and CDR2 FQGNSA. CDR3 loop: CASSLVGRGSYNEQFF. Here the CDR3 DNA reads TGTGCCAGCAGCTTAGTCGGGAGGGGGTCCTACAATGAGCAGTTCTTC.

The chain combines TRBV6-6 with TRBJ1-5; D gene ambiguous. Trimming cost V 0 bases and J 4 bases, with 10 bases left between them. This CDR3 spans 15 amino acids. Germline V CDR1 and CDR2: MNHNY, SVGAGI (reference sequence). This CDR3 reads CASSYSLQENQPQHF. The CDR3 DNA follows: TGTGCCAGCAGTTACTCGTTGCAGGAAAATCAGCCCCAGCATTTT.

In this sample, this clone turned up a few times. This chain connects TRBV11-2 to TRBJ1-5, with TRBD1 identical over 7 bases. The V gene's germline CDR1 is SGHAT and CDR2 FQNNGV. Trimming at V came to 5 bases and at J to 4 bases, leaving 2 bases not matched to a gene. This CDR3 spans 13 amino acids. The CDR3 region is CASSVQGNQPQHF. CDR3 bases: TGTGCCAGCAGCGTACAGGGGAATCAGCCCCAGCATTTT.

The J gene is TRBJ2-2, the V gene TRBV6-5; TRBD1 matches 12 bases. This CDR3 is 14 amino acids long. Germline-derived CDR1 and CDR2 are MNHEY and SVGAGI. The ends lost 8 bases at V and 4 bases at J; junction bases unmatched: 2. CDR3 in DNA: TGTGCCAGCGGGGACAGGGGGCGCACCGGGGAGCTGTTTTTT. It yields the protein CASGDRGRTGELFF.

V is TRBV7-2 and J is TRBJ1-1, with unresolved D. CDR1 SGHTA and CDR2 FQGNSA come from the germline V gene. The CDR3 runs to 13 residues. Trimming removed 6 bases at V and 10 bases at J, with 18 bases between. For the CDR3, the DNA is TGTGCCAGCAGTCCTGAGGTTTTACGAATAGCTTTCTTT. It is translated as CASSPEVLRIAFF.

V gene TRBV6-4 combines with J gene TRBJ1-3; perhaps TRBD1 as D (5 bases). Germline V CDR1 and CDR2: MRHNA, SNTAGT. This CDR3 contains 20 residues. The V end lost 2 bases, the J end lost 4 bases, and 27 bases lay between the germline ends. CDR3 coding DNA: TGTGCCAGCAGTGACACCCGATCAAGACGGGGGGTAGGGGTGGGAAACACCATATATTTT. Protein: CASSDTRSRRGVGVGNTIYF.

The V gene is TRBV6-1, the J gene TRBJ2-7; D gene unclear. Trimming cost V 1 base and J 6 bases, with 7 bases left between them. The CDR3 is 12 amino acids. CDR1 MNHNS and CDR2 SASEGT come from the germline V gene. The CDR3 region has the DNA TGTGCCAGCAGTGAAGGAGGCGTCGAGCAGTACTTC. This translates into CASSEGGVEQYF.